This T cell receptor beta chain was identified in a study of cytomegalovirus exposure and HLA in healthy donors. The study ran its PCR with 60 Vbeta and 13 Jbeta primers. Sequencing was performed with immunoSEQ multiplex PCR; in TCRdb, only in-frame clones are kept and a portion is missing. The sample carries 110,000 to 150,000 clones, roughly 85% recorded once. The sequence was obtained from a male donor in good health and CMV-seronegative. The specimen sequenced was PBMCs.

CDR3 in DNA: TGTGCCAGCAGCTTGGGACAGGGAGTTTATAGCAATCAGCCCCAGCATTTT. Its translation: CASSLGQGVYSNQPQHF. The J gene is TRBJ1-5, the V gene TRBV5-5; 7 bases map to TRBD1. V lost 0 bases and J lost 0; bases outside the gene matches: 6. CDR3 length: 17 amino acids. CDR1 and CDR2 (germline): SGHKS, YYEKEE (reference sequence).